This note documents a single TCR beta chain sequence. Its cognate antigen is unknown. The entry originates in a study of T cell responses to AZD1222 COVID-19 vaccine. General study findings and limits: Elevations in Spike-specific TCR breadth and depth followed administration of two AZD1222 doses. Samples come after the peak T cell response, not at day 14. Seropositive at baseline were only a handful of AZD1222 recipients.

The repertoire was sequenced with immunoSEQ multiplex PCR; TCRdb's copy has only in-frame clones and lacks some. The repertoire has under 200,000 clones, about 92% of them found once; the top ten carry roughly 4%. Germline values: CDR1 KGHSH, CDR2 LQKENI. J lost 2 bases, V lost 6 bases, and 3 bases had no gene match. This CDR3 is built from 15 residues. The material was peripheral blood, obtained 28 days after the second dose of the MenACWY control vaccine. The source is an adult who received the MenACWY meningococcal vaccine as a control. The chain recombines TRBV18 with TRBJ2-1; 11 bases align to TRBD2. For the CDR3, the DNA is TGTGCCAGCTCCGGGACTAGCGGAGCCTACAATGAGCAGTTCTTC. Protein sequence: CASSGTSGAYNEQFF.